These 10 T cell receptor beta chains were sequenced from one sample in a study of T cell clonotyping in hematopoietic cell transplantation. This table comes from immunoSEQ multiplex PCR, and its TCRdb copy is limited to in-frame clones, with some not included. The sample has about 49,000 clones, under 90% seen once. The time point: recipient sample about 28 days before transplant, after cytoreduction. Sequences were derived from peripheral blood mononuclear cells, sampled before stem cell transplant. The receptors derive from a man aged 55 to 69 with biphenotypic leukemia. Some clones in this sample may be carry-over from other donors' samples.

The chain carries TRBV4-1 and TRBJ1-4; TRBD1 matches at 8 bases. Unmatched junction bases numbered 5, after V lost 4 bases and J lost 4 bases. The germline CDR1 and CDR2 sequences are MGHRA and YSYEKL. This CDR3 spans 15 amino acids. This CDR3 is CASSPTTGDNEKLFF. CDR3 nucleotide sequence: TGCGCCAGCAGCCCTACGACAGGGGATAATGAAAAACTGTTTTTT.

This chain joins TRBV2 and TRBJ1-2; perhaps TRBD1 as D (5 bases). V was pared by 7 bases and J by 4 bases, with 10 bases between. CDR1 and CDR2 (germline): SNHLY, FYNNEI. This CDR3 is built from 12 residues. The CDR3 is CASNGGSYGYTF. The DNA of the CDR3 is TGTGCCAGCAATGGGGGGAGCTATGGCTACACCTTC.

CDR3 amino acids: CASSLVGGPGDTQYF. The CDR3 bases are TGTGCCAGCAGCTTAGTGGGAGGGCCGGGAGATACGCAGTATTTT. This chain links TRBV7-3 with TRBJ2-3; 7 nucleotides line up with TRBD2. V lost 2 bases and J lost 5; bases outside the gene matches: 7. This CDR3 comprises 15 residues. The germline gives CDR1 SGHTA, CDR2 FQGTGA.

The chain has TRBV30 and TRBJ1-5; D unresolved. The V gene's germline CDR1 is GTSNPN and CDR2 SVGIG (reference sequence). This CDR3 contains 15 residues. V lost 0 bases to trimming and J lost 4 bases, with 13 bases between them. The CDR3: CAWSVMEQVNQPQHF. CDR3 in DNA: TGTGCCTGGAGTGTAATGGAGCAGGTAAATCAGCCCCAGCATTTT.

The rearrangement joins TRBV5-1 to TRBJ1-2, with 7 bases identical to TRBD1. CDR1 and CDR2 from the germline V gene are SGHRS and YFSETQ. Trimming at V came to 4 bases and at J to 3 bases, leaving 3 bases not matched to a gene. CDR3 length: 13 residues. The CDR3 coding sequence is TGCGCCAGCAGCCTCACAGGGGACTATGGCTACACCTTC. This sequence encodes CASSLTGDYGYTF.

The gene calls are TRBV4-2 and TRBJ2-3; 7 positions match TRBD2. Per the germline V gene, CDR1 is LGHNA and CDR2 is YNFKEQ. Trimming at V came to 0 bases and at J to 5 bases, leaving 17 bases not matched to a gene. CDR3 length: 19 residues. This chain's CDR3 is CASSQDYSGGRSYVDTQYF. Here the CDR3 DNA reads TGTGCCAGCAGCCAAGATTATAGCGGCGGGAGAAGTTACGTAGATACGCAGTATTTT.

This clone was seen only a few times. CDR3 nucleotide sequence: TGTGCCAGCAGTTCCGGGGTAGGGGCCAACGTCCTGACTTTC. Residues: CASSSGVGANVLTF. This chain connects TRBV6-1 to TRBJ2-6, with D perhaps matching TRBD2 (5 bases). CDR3 length: 14 residues. The V end lost 5 bases, the J end lost 4 bases, and 9 bases lay between the germline ends. The V gene's germline CDR1 is MNHNS and CDR2 SASEGT.

The chain joins TRBV11-2 to TRBJ2-3, with D hard to call. V dropped 1 base and J dropped 6 bases, with 11 bases sitting between them. The CDR3 consists of 14 residues. The germline CDR1 and CDR2 sequences are SGHAT and FQNNGV. CDR3 sequence (DNA): TGTGCCAGCAGCTTAGGAGGTCGTGAGGATACGCAGTATTTT. Translation gives CASSLGGREDTQYF.

The V gene is TRBV30, the J gene TRBJ2-5; 9 bases agree with TRBD2. With V trimmed by 0 bases and J by 4 bases, 3 bases remained unmatched. This CDR3 has 14 residues. CDR1 is GTSNPN, CDR2 SVGIG, per germline (reference sequence). CDR3 sequence: CAWSVLAGIETQYF. CDR3 nucleotides: TGTGCCTGGAGTGTACTAGCGGGCATAGAGACCCAGTACTTC.

V usage is TRBV27 and J usage is TRBJ1-3; possible D gene TRBD1, 5 bases. V lost 0 bases and J lost 5, with 11 bases in between. There are 15 residues in the CDR3. Per the germline V gene, CDR1 is MNHEY and CDR2 is SMNVEV (reference sequence). CDR3 coding DNA: TGTGCCAGCAGTTTATCCTCGGGGCCCCGAAACACCATATATTTT. Translation: CASSLSSGPRNTIYF.